The source of this TCR beta chain is a study of cytotoxic CD8 clonotypes in ibrutinib-treated CLL. V was cut by 0 bases and J by 2 bases, with 9 bases left in between. The CDR3 spans 14 residues. Germline CDR1 SGHRS, CDR2 YFSETQ. Sequencing was performed with immunoSEQ multiplex PCR; in TCRdb, only in-frame clones are kept and a portion is missing. The top ten clones hold approximately 15% of a sample with roughly 40,000 clones, 60% to 75% of them seen once. This receptor was obtained from a human donor with chronic lymphocytic leukemia. J is TRBJ2-7 and V is TRBV5-1; possibly TRBD1 for D (5 bases). The sample in question was PBMCs, obtained after 12 months of ibrutinib treatment. The CDR3 loop reads CASSLASRAYEQYF. Written as DNA, the CDR3 is TGCGCCAGCAGCTTGGCATCCAGGGCCTACGAGCAGTACTTC.